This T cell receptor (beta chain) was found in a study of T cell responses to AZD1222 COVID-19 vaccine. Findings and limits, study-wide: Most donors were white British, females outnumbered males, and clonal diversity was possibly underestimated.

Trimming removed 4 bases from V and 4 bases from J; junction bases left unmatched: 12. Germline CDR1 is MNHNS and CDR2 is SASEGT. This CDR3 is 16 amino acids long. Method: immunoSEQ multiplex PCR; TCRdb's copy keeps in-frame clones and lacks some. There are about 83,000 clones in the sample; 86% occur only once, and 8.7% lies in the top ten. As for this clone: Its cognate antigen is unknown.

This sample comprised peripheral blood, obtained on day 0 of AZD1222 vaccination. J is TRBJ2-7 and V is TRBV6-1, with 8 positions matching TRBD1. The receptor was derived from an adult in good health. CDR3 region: CASSVPAGGGFYEQYF. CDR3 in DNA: TGTGCCAGCAGTGTTCCCGCAGGGGGCGGGTTTTACGAGCAGTACTTC.